One and the same sample provided the 11 T cell receptor beta chains below, sequenced in a study of T cells after yellow fever vaccination. TCRdb reanalysed the 5' RACE reads using MiXCR and keeps one entry per CDR3 protein. The data contain 50,000 or so distinct CDR3 sequences, roughly 7.5% of them singletons. The specimen comprised CD8+ T cells sorted from PBMCs, sampled roughly 15 days after the first yellow fever vaccination. The receptor set was obtained from a man aged 18-30 years who received the YFV17D yellow fever vaccine.

This clonotype was counted many times. This chain links TRBV4-3 with TRBJ2-1, with D unclear. This CDR3 comprises 14 residues. V was clipped by 0 bases and J by 0 bases, with 3 bases between them. Germline values: CDR1 LGHNA, CDR2 YSLEER. CDR3 loop: CASSQEGSYNEQFF. CDR3 DNA sequence: TGCGCCAGCAGCCAAGAGGGCTCCTACAATGAGCAGTTCTTC.

This clonotype was found many times. The chain has TRBV12-3 or TRBV12-4 and TRBJ2-5, with 10 bases matching TRBD1. Trimming at V came to 5 bases and at J to 0 bases, leaving 6 bases not matched to a gene. The CDR3 has 16 residues. CDR3 in amino acids: CASSPRTGGNQETQYF. The CDR3 nucleotides are TGTGCCAGCAGTCCCCGGACAGGGGGAAACCAAGAGACCCAGTACTTC.

At least ten counts were recorded for this clonotype. The chain couples TRBV29-1 to TRBJ2-7; TRBD2 is a possible D gene (5 bases). This CDR3 spans 13 amino acids. Trimming removed 3 bases at V and 0 bases at J, with 9 bases between. CDR1 is SQVTM and CDR2 is ANQGSEA in the germline V gene. CDR3 in DNA: TGCAGCGTTGAGCACGGGAACTCCTACGAGCAGTACTTC. Residues: CSVEHGNSYEQYF.

This clonotype was found many times. This sequence joins TRBV29-1 and TRBJ2-1; a weak D match, TRBD2 (6 bases). Looked up from germline, CDR1 is SQVTM and CDR2 is ANQGSEA. V was shortened by 1 base and J by 9 bases, with 16 bases between the two germline ends. CDR3 length: 14 amino acids. Here the CDR3 reads CSVEVGSRRGEQFF. As DNA, the CDR3 is TGCAGCGTTGAAGTCGGTAGTAGGAGGGGTGAGCAGTTCTTC.

This clonotype was counted ten times or more. V and J are TRBV13 and TRBJ2-1; a possible D gene is TRBD1 (5 bases). Germline V gene data show CDR1 as PRHDT and CDR2 as FYEKMQ (reference sequence). Trimming took off 3 bases at V and 0 bases at J, with 9 bases between the two ends. The CDR3 runs 15 residues. CDR3 nucleotides: TGTGCCAGCAGCTTGGGGCTGAGCTCCTACAATGAGCAGTTCTTC. It yields the protein CASSLGLSSYNEQFF.

There are many counts of this clonotype. The rearrangement uses TRBV7-2 and TRBJ2-7; tentative D call: TRBD1 (6 bases). The V end lost 7 bases, the J end lost 3 bases, and 16 bases lay between the germline ends. Germline V gene lookup returns CDR1 SGHTA and CDR2 FQGNSA. The CDR3 consists of 14 residues. In DNA, the CDR3 is TGTGCCAGCACTCCCTGGACAGAAGGCTACGAGCAGTACTTC. Its translation: CASTPWTEGYEQYF.

This clonotype occurred many times. This chain connects TRBV7-3 to TRBJ2-2, with 9 bases aligning to TRBD1. The CDR3 has 15 residues. CDR1 is SGHTA, CDR2 FQGTGA, per germline. Germline trimming cut 5 bases from V and 8 bases from J; bases unmatched to any gene: 9. Here the CDR3 reads CASSPGTGRGGELFF. In DNA form, the CDR3 reads TGTGCCAGCAGCCCTGGGACAGGGCGAGGAGGGGAGCTGTTTTTT.

This clonotype was detected many times. This rearrangement joins TRBV4-2 to TRBJ2-3, with 8 bases that match TRBD2. Trimming removed 6 bases from V and 0 bases from J; junction bases left unmatched: 17. CDR1 is LGHNA and CDR2 is YNFKEQ in the germline V gene. The CDR3 loop spans 19 amino acids. The chain's CDR3 is CASSPLVAGSDLSTDTQYF. CDR3 nucleotide sequence: TGTGCCAGCAGTCCGTTGGTAGCGGGGTCCGACCTTAGCACAGATACGCAGTATTTT.

This clonotype was detected ten times or more. The chain has TRBV5-1 and TRBJ1-2; 7 bases are shared with TRBD1. J gave up 6 bases and V 5 bases, and 4 bases lay outside the gene matches. The CDR3 has 12 residues. Germline lookup yields CDR1 SGHRS and CDR2 YFSETQ. The CDR3 loop is CASRTTGNGYTF. In DNA, the CDR3 is TGCGCCAGCAGGACGACAGGGAATGGCTACACCTTC. Full variable domain (remainder filled in from reference TRBV5-1 and TRBJ1-2): KAGVTQTPRYLIKTRGQQVTLSCSPISGHRSVSWYQQTPGQGLQFLFEYFSETQRNKGNFPGRFSGRQFSNSRSEMNVSTLELGDSALYLCASRTTGNGYTFGSGTRLTVV.

This clonotype was detected a few times. V gene TRBV7-2 combines with J gene TRBJ1-6; D not certain. The germline gives CDR1 SGHTA, CDR2 FQGNSA. There are 15 residues in the CDR3. The ends were cut back, 3 bases at V and 7 bases at J, with 13 bases in the middle. CDR3 nucleotides: TGTGCCAGCAGCTTGGTCGACTTAGCGAATTCACCCCTCCACTTT. Encoded protein: CASSLVDLANSPLHF.

This clonotype was detected a few times. The rearrangement joins TRBV28 to TRBJ2-2; 7 bases map to TRBD1. This CDR3 has 16 residues. Per the germline V gene, CDR1 is MDHEN and CDR2 is SYDVKM. V dropped 5 bases and J dropped 4; count of bases not matched to a gene: 10. CDR3 amino acids: CASSPGTARGTGELFF. CDR3 DNA: TGTGCCAGCAGTCCCGGGACAGCGAGGGGCACCGGGGAGCTGTTTTTT.